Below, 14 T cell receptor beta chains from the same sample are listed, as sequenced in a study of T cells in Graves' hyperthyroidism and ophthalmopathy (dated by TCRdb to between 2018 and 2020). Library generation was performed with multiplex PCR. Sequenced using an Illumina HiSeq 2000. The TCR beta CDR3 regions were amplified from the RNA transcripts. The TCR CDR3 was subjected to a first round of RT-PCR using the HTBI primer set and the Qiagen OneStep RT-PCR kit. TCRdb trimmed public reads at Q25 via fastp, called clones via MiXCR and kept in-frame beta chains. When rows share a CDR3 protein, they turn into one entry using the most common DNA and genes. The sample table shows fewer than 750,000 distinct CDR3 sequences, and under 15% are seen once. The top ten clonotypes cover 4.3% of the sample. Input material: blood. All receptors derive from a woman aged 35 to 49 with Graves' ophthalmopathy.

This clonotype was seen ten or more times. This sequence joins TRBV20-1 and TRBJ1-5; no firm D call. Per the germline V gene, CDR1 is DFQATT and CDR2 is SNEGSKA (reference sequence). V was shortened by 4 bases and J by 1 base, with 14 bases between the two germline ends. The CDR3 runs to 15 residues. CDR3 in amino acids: CSATQNTFSNQPQHF. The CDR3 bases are TGCAGTGCTACCCAAAACACCTTCAGCAATCAGCCCCAGCATTTT.

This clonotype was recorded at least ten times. The CDR3 DNA reads TGTGCCAGCAAACGAGGTGCGGGGGGCGGTATCACTGAAGCTTTCTTT. Amino acid sequence: CASKRGAGGGITEAFF. The chain couples TRBV6-5 to TRBJ1-1; a possible D gene is TRBD1 (6 bases). Trimming took 7 bases from V and 4 from J, leaving 22 bases between them. The CDR3 consists of 16 residues. Germline assignment: CDR1 MNHEY and CDR2 SVGAGI.

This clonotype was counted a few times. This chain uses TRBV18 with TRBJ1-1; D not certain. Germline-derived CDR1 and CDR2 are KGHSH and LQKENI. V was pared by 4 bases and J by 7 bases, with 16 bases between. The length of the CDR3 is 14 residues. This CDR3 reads CASSQETGRREAFF. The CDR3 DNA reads TGTGCCAGCTCACAGGAAACCGGGCGTCGTGAAGCTTTCTTT. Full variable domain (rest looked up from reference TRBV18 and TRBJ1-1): NAGVMQNPRHLVRRRGQEARLRCSPMKGHSHVYWYRQLPEEGLKFMVYLQKENIIDESGMPKERFSAEFPKEGPSILRIQQVVRGDSAAYFCASSQETGRREAFFGQGTRLTVV.

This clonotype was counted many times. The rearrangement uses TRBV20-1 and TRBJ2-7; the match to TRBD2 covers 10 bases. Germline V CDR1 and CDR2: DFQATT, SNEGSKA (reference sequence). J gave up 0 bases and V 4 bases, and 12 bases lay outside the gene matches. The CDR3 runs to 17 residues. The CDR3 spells CSAILTSGLDSSYEQYF. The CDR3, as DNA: TGCAGTGCTATCCTGACTAGCGGGTTGGATTCCTCCTACGAGCAGTACTTC.

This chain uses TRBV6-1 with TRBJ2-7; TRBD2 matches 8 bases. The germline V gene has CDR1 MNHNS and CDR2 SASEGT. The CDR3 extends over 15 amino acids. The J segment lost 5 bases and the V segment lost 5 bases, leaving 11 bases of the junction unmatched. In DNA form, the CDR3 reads TGTGCCAGCAGTCCTACTAGCGGAGGGATGAACGAGCAGTACTTC. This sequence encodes CASSPTSGGMNEQYF.

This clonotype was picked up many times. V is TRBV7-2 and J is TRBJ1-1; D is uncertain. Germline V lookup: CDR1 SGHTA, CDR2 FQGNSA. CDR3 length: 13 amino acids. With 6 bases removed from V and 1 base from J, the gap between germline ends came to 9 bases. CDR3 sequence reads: CASRPYRNTEAFF. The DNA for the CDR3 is TGTGCCAGCAGACCATACAGGAACACTGAAGCTTTCTTT.

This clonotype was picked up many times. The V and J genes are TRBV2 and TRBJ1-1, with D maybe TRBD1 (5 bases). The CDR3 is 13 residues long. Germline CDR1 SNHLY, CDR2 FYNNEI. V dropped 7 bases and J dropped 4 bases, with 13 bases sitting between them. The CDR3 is CASTKDTFTEAFF. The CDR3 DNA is TGTGCCAGCACCAAGGACACCTTCACTGAAGCTTTCTTT.

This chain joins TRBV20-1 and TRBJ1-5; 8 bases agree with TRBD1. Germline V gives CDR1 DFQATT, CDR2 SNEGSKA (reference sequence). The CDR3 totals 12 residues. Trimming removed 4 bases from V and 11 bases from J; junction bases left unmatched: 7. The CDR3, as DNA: TGCAGTGCTACGAACAGGGGGGAAGCCCAGCATTTT. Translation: CSATNRGEAQHF.

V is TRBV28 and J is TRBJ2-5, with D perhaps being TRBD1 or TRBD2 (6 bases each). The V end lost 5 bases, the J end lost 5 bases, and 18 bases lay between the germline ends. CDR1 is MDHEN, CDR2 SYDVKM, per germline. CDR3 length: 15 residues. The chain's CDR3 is CASSPVGGRRETQYF. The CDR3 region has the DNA TGTGCCAGCAGTCCGGTAGGGGGGCGCCGGGAGACCCAGTACTTC.

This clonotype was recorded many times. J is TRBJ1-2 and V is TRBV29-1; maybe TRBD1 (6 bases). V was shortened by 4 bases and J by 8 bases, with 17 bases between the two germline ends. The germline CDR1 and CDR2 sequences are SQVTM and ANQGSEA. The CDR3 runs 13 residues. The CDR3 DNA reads TGCAGCGTTGGGTTGGCAGGGGAGTTGGGCTACACCTTC. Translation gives CSVGLAGELGYTF.

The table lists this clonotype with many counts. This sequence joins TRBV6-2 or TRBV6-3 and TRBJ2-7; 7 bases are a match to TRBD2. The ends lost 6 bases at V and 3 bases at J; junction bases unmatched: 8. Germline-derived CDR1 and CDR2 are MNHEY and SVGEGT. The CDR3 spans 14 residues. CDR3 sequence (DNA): TGTGCCAGCAGCCCGCTGCGGGAGAGCTACGAGCAGTACTTC. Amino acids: CASSPLRESYEQYF.

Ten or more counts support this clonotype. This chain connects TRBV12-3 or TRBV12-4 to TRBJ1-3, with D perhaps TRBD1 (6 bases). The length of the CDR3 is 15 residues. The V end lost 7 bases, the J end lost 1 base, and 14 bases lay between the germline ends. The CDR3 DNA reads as TGTGCCAGCAATCAAAGGGGGACTTCTGGAAACACCATATATTTT. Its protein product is CASNQRGTSGNTIYF.

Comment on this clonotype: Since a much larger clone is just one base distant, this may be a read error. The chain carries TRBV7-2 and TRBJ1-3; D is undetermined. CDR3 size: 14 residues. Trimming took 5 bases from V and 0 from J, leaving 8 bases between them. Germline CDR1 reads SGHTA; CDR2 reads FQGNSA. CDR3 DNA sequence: TGTGCCAGCAGCACTAACCCCTCTGGAAACACCATATATTTT. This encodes CASSTNPSGNTIYF.

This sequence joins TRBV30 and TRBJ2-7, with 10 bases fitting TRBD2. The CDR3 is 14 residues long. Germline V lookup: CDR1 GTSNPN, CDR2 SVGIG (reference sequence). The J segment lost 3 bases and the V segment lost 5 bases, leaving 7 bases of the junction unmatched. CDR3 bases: TGTGCCTGGGCTTTAGCGGGAGGTTTCTACGAGCAGTACTTC. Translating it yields CAWALAGGFYEQYF.